Shown below are 17 T cell receptor beta chains from a single sample sequenced in a study of cytomegalovirus exposure and HLA in healthy donors. With 60 Vbeta and 13 Jbeta primers, the PCR was carried out. Method: immunoSEQ multiplex PCR; TCRdb's copy keeps in-frame clones and lacks some. The sample includes around 120,000 clones, 80% of them seen just once. The sequenced material came from PBMCs. Source of these receptors: a female donor in good health and CMV-seropositive.

This clone has more than one count but fewer than ten. The chain has TRBV6-5 and TRBJ2-7; the D gene is possibly TRBD1 (6 bases). V was pared by 7 bases and J by 2 bases, with 12 bases between. The germline V gene has CDR1 MNHEY and CDR2 SVGAGI. The CDR3 covers 13 residues. CDR3 sequence (DNA): TGTGCCAGCAACCCGGGACACACCTACGAGCAGTACTTC. Its translation is CASNPGHTYEQYF.

This sequence joins TRBV28 and TRBJ1-2; possibly TRBD1 for D (6 bases). Germline V gene sequence: CDR1 MDHEN, CDR2 SYDVKM. The germline V and J ends were trimmed by 7 bases and 5 bases, with 23 bases remaining between them. CDR3 length: 16 amino acids. CDR3 DNA: TGTGCCAGCACCCCGCCCCGGGGAACAGGGCGTTATGGCTACACCTTC. Its protein is CASTPPRGTGRYGYTF.

This rearrangement joins TRBV7-2 to TRBJ1-6, with D possibly matching TRBD1 (5 bases). V was pared by 1 base and J by 11 bases, with 9 bases between. Germline assignment: CDR1 SGHTA and CDR2 FQGNSA. This CDR3 region has 13 residues. The CDR3 is CASSLGPGTPLHF. CDR3 sequence (DNA): TGTGCCAGCAGCTTAGGCCCAGGGACACCCCTCCACTTT. Drawing the rest from reference TRBV7-2 and TRBJ1-6, the complete variable domain is GAGVSQSPSNKVTEKGKDVELRCDPISGHTALYWYRQSLGQGLEFLIYFQGNSAPDKSGLPSDRFSAERTGGSVSTLTIQRTQQEDSAVYLCASSLGPGTPLHFGNGTRLTVT.

V usage is TRBV6-5 and J usage is TRBJ2-3; 7 nucleotides agree with TRBD2. V was clipped by 6 bases and J by 3 bases; unmatched bases: 9. This CDR3 is built from 15 residues. Germline V gene sequence: CDR1 MNHEY, CDR2 SVGAGI. Written as DNA, the CDR3 is TGTGCCAGCAGATACAGCGGGGTTCCTACAGATACGCAGTATTTT. Translated: CASRYSGVPTDTQYF.

The V gene is TRBV19, the J gene TRBJ2-7, with 12 bases that match TRBD2. Per the germline V gene, CDR1 is LNHDA and CDR2 is SQIVND (reference sequence). The CDR3 has 15 amino acids. J gave up 3 bases and V 4 bases, and 4 bases lay outside the gene matches. CDR3 sequence reads: CASSTLAGGLYEQYF. The CDR3 coding sequence is TGTGCCAGTAGTACGCTAGCGGGGGGGCTCTACGAGCAGTACTTC.

The V and J genes are TRBV7-9 and TRBJ2-5; TRBD1 agrees at 7 bases. Germline assignment: CDR1 SEHNR and CDR2 FQNEAQ (reference sequence). The V gene end was trimmed by 1 base and the J gene end by 4 bases; junction bases not matched to a gene: 3. CDR3 size: 14 residues. The CDR3 DNA follows: TGTGCCAGCAGCTTAGTACAGGGGAGAGAGACCCAGTACTTC. It yields the protein CASSLVQGRETQYF.

The chain couples TRBV9 to TRBJ1-6; a weak D match, TRBD1 (5 bases). This CDR3 comprises 16 residues. The V gene lost 0 bases and the J gene lost 9 bases, with 16 bases spanning the gap. The germline V gene has CDR1 SGDLS and CDR2 YYNGEE. The CDR3 bases are TGTGCCAGCAGCGTAGAAGGGGCCCCTCTCGGTTCACCCCTCCACTTT. It specifies CASSVEGAPLGSPLHF.

The chain is built from TRBV5-1 and TRBJ2-5, with 9 bases matching TRBD1. Germline-derived CDR1 and CDR2 are SGHRS and YFSETQ. The V and J ends lost 0 bases and 4 bases, in that order; junction bases with no gene match: 4. The CDR3 extends over 15 amino acids. CDR3 DNA sequence: TGCGCCAGCAGCTTGGGGGGACAGGGTGCAGAGACCCAGTACTTC. Protein sequence: CASSLGGQGAETQYF.

The sample holds one count of this clone. The chain has TRBV19 and TRBJ1-2, with D possibly TRBD1 on 5 matching bases. CDR1 LNHDA and CDR2 SQIVND come from the germline V gene (reference sequence). V lost 3 bases to trimming and J lost 8 bases, with 16 bases between them. The CDR3 totals 14 residues. This CDR3 reads CASSMNGGARGYTF. Here the CDR3 DNA reads TGTGCCAGTAGTATGAATGGAGGGGCGAGGGGCTACACCTTC. Looking up the rest from reference TRBV19 and TRBJ1-2 gives the full variable domain: DGGITQSPKYLFRKEGQNVTLSCEQNLNHDAMYWYRQDPGQGLRLIYYSQIVNDFQKGDIAEGYSVSREKKESFPLTVTSAQKNPTAFYLCASSMNGGARGYTFGSGTRLTVV.

The chain links TRBV5-6 to TRBJ2-3, with 10 bases that match TRBD2. Germline V gene sequence: CDR1 SGHDT, CDR2 YYEEEE. This CDR3 has 14 amino acids. V was pared by 4 bases and J by 7 bases, with 6 bases of the junction left unmatched. The CDR3 region has the DNA TGTGCCAGCAGCGGGAGCGGGGGGGAATATACGCAGTATTTT. Amino acids: CASSGSGGEYTQYF.

J is TRBJ2-7 and V is TRBV4-2, with D tentatively TRBD2 (6 bases). Germline CDR1 and CDR2: LGHNA and YNFKEQ. V lost 1 base and J 3 bases, leaving 10 bases between the germline ends. The CDR3 loop spans 14 amino acids. The CDR3 DNA follows: TGTGCCAGCAGCCAAGGACTAGGGGACTACGAGCAGTACTTC. This codes for CASSQGLGDYEQYF.

The gene calls are TRBV7-9 and TRBJ1-1; D may be TRBD1 (5 bases). V lost 1 base, J lost 1 base, and 10 bases lay in between. The length of the CDR3 is 15 residues. The germline V gene encodes CDR1 SEHNR and CDR2 FQNEAQ (reference sequence). CDR3 nucleotide sequence: TGTGCCAGCAGCTTAGTAGGGGCTACGAACACTGAAGCTTTCTTT. It is translated as CASSLVGATNTEAFF.

This clone has a handful of counts. The chain employs TRBV7-8 and TRBJ2-4; TRBD1 might be the D (6 bases). V was pared by 8 bases and J by 7 bases, with 12 bases between. Germline lookup yields CDR1 SGHVS and CDR2 FQNEAQ. CDR3 size: 12 residues. The CDR3 nucleotides read TGTGCCAGCTCTTCAGGGGTCAACATTCAGTACTTC. Translating gives CASSSGVNIQYF.

DNA for the CDR3: TGTGCCAGCAGCTTCACCTCCCCGGGCACTGAAGCTTTCTTT. Translation: CASSFTSPGTEAFF. The chain recombines TRBV5-6 with TRBJ1-1; no firm D call. The CDR3 loop spans 14 amino acids. The germline V gene has CDR1 SGHDT and CDR2 YYEEEE. V shed 2 bases and J shed 4 bases, with 12 bases lying between them.

The chain links TRBV5-5 to TRBJ1-4; a possible D gene is TRBD1 (6 bases). V was trimmed by 2 bases and J by 5 bases, leaving 10 bases between them. CDR1 and CDR2 (germline): SGHKS, YYEKEE (reference sequence). The CDR3 totals 14 residues. The chain's CDR3 is CASSLQGSNEKLFF. Written as DNA, the CDR3 is TGTGCCAGCAGCTTACAGGGTTCCAATGAAAAACTGTTTTTT.

In regard to this clone: Distinct nucleotide sequences in the sample also encode this CDR3. The chain couples TRBV5-1 to TRBJ2-3, with D perhaps TRBD2 (5 bases). The CDR3 length is 14 residues. Trimming removed 0 bases at V and 3 bases at J, with 8 bases between. Germline CDR1 reads SGHRS; CDR2 reads YFSETQ. CDR3 nucleotides: TGCGCCAGCAGCTTGGGGTTAGCGACAGATACGCAGTATTTT. This gives the protein CASSLGLATDTQYF.

The chain joins TRBV18 to TRBJ2-5, with 12 bases identical to TRBD1. V trimming: 3 bases; J trimming: 4 bases; junction bases outside the gene matches: 6. There are 16 residues in the CDR3. CDR1 and CDR2 from the germline V gene are KGHSH and LQKENI. The CDR3 reads CASSPNLGQGAETQYF. CDR3 bases: TGTGCCAGCTCACCTAACTTGGGACAGGGGGCAGAGACCCAGTACTTC.